The next 6 T cell receptor beta chains were all read from a single sample in a study of T-cell memory formation after mild COVID-19. TCRdb re-analysed the 5' RACE reads in MiXCR, keeping a single row per CDR3 protein. This table has around 130,000 distinct CDR3 sequences, about 5.9% appearing once. The sample comprised PBMCs or a T cell subset sorted from them (not recorded which). The receptors derive from an adult woman who had mild COVID-19 (a few samples of this study predate the infection). Cell type and time point are not known.

This clonotype was seen a handful of times. The chain links TRBV5-1 to TRBJ1-1; TRBD1 matches at 8 bases. Germline trimming cut 4 bases from V and 7 bases from J; bases unmatched to any gene: 6. CDR1 SGHRS and CDR2 YFSETQ come from the germline V gene. The CDR3 contains 13 residues. CDR3 in amino acids: CASSGRGLNEAFF. CDR3 in DNA: TGCGCCAGCAGCGGCAGGGGGCTTAATGAAGCTTTCTTT.

This clonotype was detected ten times or more. The chain recombines TRBV5-1 with TRBJ2-1; D is possibly TRBD1 (6 bases). Trimming took 0 bases from V and 3 from J, leaving 10 bases between them. Per the germline V gene, CDR1 is SGHRS and CDR2 is YFSETQ. This CDR3 is built from 15 residues. CDR3 protein: CASSLAQGIYNEQFF. The CDR3 DNA is TGCGCCAGCAGCTTGGCGCAGGGGATCTACAATGAGCAGTTCTTC.

The table lists this clonotype with many counts. The chain recombines TRBV20-1 with TRBJ1-2, with D maybe TRBD1 (6 bases). This CDR3 is 12 amino acids long. CDR1 is DFQATT and CDR2 is SNEGSKA in the germline V gene (reference sequence). The germline V and J ends were trimmed by 5 bases and 8 bases, with 15 bases remaining between them. CDR3 residues: CSAGGAQAGYTF. Written as DNA, the CDR3 is TGCAGTGCTGGGGGGGCGCAAGCCGGCTACACCTTC.

This chain uses TRBV7-7 with TRBJ2-7, with 11 bases lining up with TRBD2. CDR3 length: 16 amino acids. Germline-derived CDR1 and CDR2 are SSHAT and FNYEAQ (reference sequence). V was pared by 10 bases and J by 4 bases, with 15 bases of the junction left unmatched. The CDR3 DNA follows: TGTGCCAATGGGGCCGGAGCTAGCGGGGGGCGATACGAGCAGTACTTC. Amino acid sequence: CANGAGASGGRYEQYF.

This clonotype was found a few times. V and J are TRBV12-3 or TRBV12-4 and TRBJ1-2; no clear D. The V end lost 1 base, the J end lost 3 bases, and 6 bases lay between the germline ends. The CDR3 spans 13 residues. DNA of the CDR3: TGTGCCAGCAGTTTAGACTCACACTATGGCTACACCTTC. Translated, it gives CASSLDSHYGYTF.

This clonotype was detected a few times. The chain employs TRBV10-3 and TRBJ2-1; a weak D match, TRBD1 (6 bases). CDR1 and CDR2 (germline): ENHRY, SYGVKD. The V end lost 4 bases, the J end lost 3 bases, and 10 bases lay between the germline ends. CDR3 size: 14 residues. In DNA form, the CDR3 reads TGTGCCATCAGTGCCCGACAGGACTACAATGAGCAGTTCTTC. Protein: CAISARQDYNEQFF.